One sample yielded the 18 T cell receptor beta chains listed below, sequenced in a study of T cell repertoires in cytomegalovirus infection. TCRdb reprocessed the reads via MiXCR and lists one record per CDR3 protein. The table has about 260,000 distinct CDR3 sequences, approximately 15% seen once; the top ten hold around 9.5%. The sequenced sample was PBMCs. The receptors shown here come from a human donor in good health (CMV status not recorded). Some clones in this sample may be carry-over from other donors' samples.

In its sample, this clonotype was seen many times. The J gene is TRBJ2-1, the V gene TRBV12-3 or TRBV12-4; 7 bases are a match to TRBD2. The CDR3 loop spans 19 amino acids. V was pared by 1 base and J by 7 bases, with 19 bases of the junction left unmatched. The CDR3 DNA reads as TGTGCCAGCAGTTTAGTCCGCCCGCTCGGGGGGAGGAGTGGGAATGAGCAGTTCTTC. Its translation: CASSLVRPLGGRSGNEQFF.

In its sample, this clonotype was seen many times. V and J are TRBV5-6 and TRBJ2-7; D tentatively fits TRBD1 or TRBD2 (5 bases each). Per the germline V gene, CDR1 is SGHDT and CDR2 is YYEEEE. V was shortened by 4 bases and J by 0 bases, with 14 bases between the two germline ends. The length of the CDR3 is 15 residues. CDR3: CASSGARALSYEQYF. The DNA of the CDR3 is TGTGCCAGCAGCGGGGCGCGGGCACTCTCCTACGAGCAGTACTTC.

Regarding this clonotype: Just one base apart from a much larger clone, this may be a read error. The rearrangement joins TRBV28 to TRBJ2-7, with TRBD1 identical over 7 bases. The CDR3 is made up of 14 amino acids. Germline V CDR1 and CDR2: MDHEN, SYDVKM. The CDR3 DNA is TGTGCCAGCATATCGGGACAGCAAACCTACGGGCAGTACTTC. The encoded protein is CASISGQQTYGQYF.

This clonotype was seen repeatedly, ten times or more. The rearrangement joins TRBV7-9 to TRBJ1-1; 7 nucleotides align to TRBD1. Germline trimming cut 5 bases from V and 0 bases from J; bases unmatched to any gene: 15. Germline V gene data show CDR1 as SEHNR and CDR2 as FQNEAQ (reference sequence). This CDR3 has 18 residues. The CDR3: CASSPIRDREPVNTEAFF. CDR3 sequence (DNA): TGTGCCAGCAGCCCTATTCGAGACAGGGAACCCGTGAACACTGAAGCTTTCTTT.

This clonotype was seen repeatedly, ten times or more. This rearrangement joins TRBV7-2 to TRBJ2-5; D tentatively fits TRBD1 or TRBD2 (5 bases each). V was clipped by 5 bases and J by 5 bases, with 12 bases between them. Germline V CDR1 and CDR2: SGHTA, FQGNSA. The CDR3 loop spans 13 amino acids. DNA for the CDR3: TGTGCCAGCAGCCCAGAGGGGCCTGAGACCCAGTACTTC. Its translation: CASSPEGPETQYF.

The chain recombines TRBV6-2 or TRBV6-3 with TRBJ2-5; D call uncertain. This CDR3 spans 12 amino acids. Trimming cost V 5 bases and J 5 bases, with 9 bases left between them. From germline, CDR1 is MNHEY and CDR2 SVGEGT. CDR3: CASSPIPETQYF. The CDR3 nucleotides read TGTGCCAGCAGTCCGATCCCGGAGACCCAGTACTTC.

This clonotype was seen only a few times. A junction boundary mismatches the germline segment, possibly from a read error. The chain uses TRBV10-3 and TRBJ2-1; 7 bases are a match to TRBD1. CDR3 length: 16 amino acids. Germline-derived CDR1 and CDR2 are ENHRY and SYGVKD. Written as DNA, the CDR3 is TGTGCCGTCAGTGAAAAAGGGGGCGCATCCTACAATGAGCAGTTCTTC. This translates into CAVSEKGGASYNEQFF.

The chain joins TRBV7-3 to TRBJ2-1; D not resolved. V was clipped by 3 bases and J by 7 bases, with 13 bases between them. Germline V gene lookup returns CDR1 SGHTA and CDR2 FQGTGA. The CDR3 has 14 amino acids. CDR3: CASSFQPMGNEQFF. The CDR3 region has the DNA TGTGCCAGCAGCTTCCAGCCTATGGGGAATGAGCAGTTCTTC.

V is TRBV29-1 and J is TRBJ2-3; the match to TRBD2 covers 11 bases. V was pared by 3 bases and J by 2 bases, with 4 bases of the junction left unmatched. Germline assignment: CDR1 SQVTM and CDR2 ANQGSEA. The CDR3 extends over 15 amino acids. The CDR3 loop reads CSVDGTSGFTDTQYF. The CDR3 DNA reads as TGCAGCGTTGATGGGACTAGCGGATTCACAGATACGCAGTATTTT.

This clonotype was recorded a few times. The CDR3 sequence is CASRSSSGQETQYF. CDR3 coding DNA: TGTGCCAGCCGTTCCTCTAGCGGACAAGAGACCCAGTACTTC. V and J are TRBV7-9 and TRBJ2-5, with TRBD2 identical over 7 bases. Trimming at V came to 8 bases and at J to 2 bases, leaving 8 bases not matched to a gene. Germline values: CDR1 SEHNR, CDR2 FQNEAQ (reference sequence). CDR3 length: 14 amino acids.

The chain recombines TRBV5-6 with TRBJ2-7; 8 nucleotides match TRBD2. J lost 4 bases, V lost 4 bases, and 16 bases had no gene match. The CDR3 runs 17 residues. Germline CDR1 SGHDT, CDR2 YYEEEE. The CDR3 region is CASSVRAGVVLGYEQYF. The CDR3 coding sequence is TGTGCCAGCAGCGTCCGAGCGGGAGTAGTTCTTGGGTACGAGCAGTACTTC. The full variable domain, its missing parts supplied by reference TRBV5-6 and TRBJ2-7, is DAGVTQSPTHLIKTRGQQVTLRCSPKSGHDTVSWYQQALGQGPQFIFQYYEEEERQRGNFPDRFSGHQFPNYSSELNVNALLLGDSALYLCASSVRAGVVLGYEQYFGPGTRLTVT.

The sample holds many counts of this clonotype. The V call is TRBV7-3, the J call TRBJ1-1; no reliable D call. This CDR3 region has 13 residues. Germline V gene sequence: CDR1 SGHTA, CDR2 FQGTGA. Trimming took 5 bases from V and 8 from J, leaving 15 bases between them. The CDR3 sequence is CASSLKGGLEAFF. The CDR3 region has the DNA TGTGCCAGCAGCCTAAAGGGAGGTTTGGAAGCTTTCTTT.

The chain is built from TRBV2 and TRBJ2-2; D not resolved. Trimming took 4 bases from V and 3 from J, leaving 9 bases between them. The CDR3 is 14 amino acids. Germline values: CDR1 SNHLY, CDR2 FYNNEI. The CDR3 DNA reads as TGTGCCAGCAGTGGCTATCTATACACCGGGGAGCTGTTTTTT. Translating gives CASSGYLYTGELFF.

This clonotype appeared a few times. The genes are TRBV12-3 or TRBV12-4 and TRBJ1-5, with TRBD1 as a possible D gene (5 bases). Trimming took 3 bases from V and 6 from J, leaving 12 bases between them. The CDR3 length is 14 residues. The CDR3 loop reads CASSFGGTSQPQHF. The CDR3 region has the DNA TGTGCCAGCAGTTTTGGAGGGACCAGTCAGCCCCAGCATTTT.

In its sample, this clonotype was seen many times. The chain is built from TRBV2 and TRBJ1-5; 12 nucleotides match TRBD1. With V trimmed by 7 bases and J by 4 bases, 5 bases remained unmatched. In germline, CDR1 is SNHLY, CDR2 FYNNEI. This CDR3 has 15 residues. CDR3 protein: CASMGQGAPNQPQHF. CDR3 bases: TGTGCCAGCATGGGACAGGGGGCCCCTAATCAGCCCCAGCATTTT.

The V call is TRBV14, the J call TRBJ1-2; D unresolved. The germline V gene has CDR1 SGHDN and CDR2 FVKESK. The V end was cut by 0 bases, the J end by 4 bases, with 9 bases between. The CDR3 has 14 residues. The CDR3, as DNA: TGTGCCAGCAGCCAAGATCTGGTCTTCTATGGCTACACCTTC. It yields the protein CASSQDLVFYGYTF. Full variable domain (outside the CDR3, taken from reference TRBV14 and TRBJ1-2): EAGVTQFPSHSVIEKGQTVTLRCDPISGHDNLYWYRRVMGKEIKFLLHFVKESKQDESGMPNNRFLAERTGGTYSTLKVQPAELEDSGVYFCASSQDLVFYGYTFGSGTRLTVV.

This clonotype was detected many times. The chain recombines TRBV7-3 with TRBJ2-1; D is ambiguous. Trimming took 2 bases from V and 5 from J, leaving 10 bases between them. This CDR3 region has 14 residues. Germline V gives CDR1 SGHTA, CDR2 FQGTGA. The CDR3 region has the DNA TGTGCCAGCAGCTTAGGCGTAGGAGACAATGAGCAGTTCTTC. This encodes CASSLGVGDNEQFF.

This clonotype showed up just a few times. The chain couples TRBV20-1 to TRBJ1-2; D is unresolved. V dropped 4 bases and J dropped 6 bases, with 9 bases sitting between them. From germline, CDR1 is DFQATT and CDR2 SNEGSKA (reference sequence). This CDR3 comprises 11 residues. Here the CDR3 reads CSAIGRDGYTF. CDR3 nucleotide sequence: TGCAGTGCTATCGGACGGGATGGCTACACCTTC.